This T cell receptor beta chain was sequenced during a study of regulatory T cells in long-lasting Graves disease. Documented time point: newly diagnosed GD, antithyroid drugs for less than 3 months. Isolated PBMC RNA provided the starting material for the TCR library. V lost 8 bases and J lost 5, with 15 bases in between. The CDR3 extends over 14 amino acids. Germline CDR1 and CDR2: SGHNT and YENEEA. HTBI primers from iRepertoire and Arm-PCR of CDR3 regions yielded the TCR beta libraries. A single record per CDR3 protein comes from TCRdb applying MiXCR to the multiplex PCR reads. The sample holds over 450,000 distinct CDR3 sequences, around 13% seen once. Only a few counts were recorded for this clonotype. These records were also assigned to another study, of T cells in Graves' hyperthyroidism and ophthalmopathy.

This receptor was obtained from a woman aged 30 to 39 with Graves disease. The sequencing here drew on peripheral blood mononuclear cells (PBMCs), taken at new diagnosis, from a patient treated with antithyroid drugs. The J gene is TRBJ1-4, the V gene TRBV11-3, with D unresolved. The CDR3 protein is CASARGRANEKLFF. CDR3 sequence (DNA): TGTGCCAGCGCCAGAGGAAGGGCGAATGAAAAACTGTTTTTT. The full variable domain, completed using reference TRBV11-3 and TRBJ1-4, is EAGVVQSPRYKIIEKKQPVAFWCNPISGHNTLYWYLQNLGQGPELLIRYENEEAVDDSQLPKDRFSAERLKGVDSTLKIQPAELGDSAVYLCASARGRANEKLFFGSGTQLSVL.